The TCR beta chain under discussion was sequenced for a study of shared T cell receptors in the human thymus. This clone appeared a few times. Repertoires were generated with immunoSEQ multiplex PCR, while TCRdb's copy carries only in-frame clones and drops some. The data show hundreds of thousands of clones, 88% seen once. This sample was shared with a second study, whose subject was human thymus T cells. That report adds: Resected material from corrective heart surgery provided the thymus tissue analysed.

The sequenced sample consisted of thymocytes. This sequence originates from a boy under three years old with a congenital heart defect.

CDR3 DNA: TGTGCCAGCAGCAAAGTAGGGGACAGGATTAACGGCAATCAGCCCCAGCATTTT. Translating gives CASSKVGDRINGNQPQHF. This chain joins TRBV21-1 and TRBJ1-5; the table's D call, TRBD1, was not checked against the DNA. TRBV21-1 is designated a pseudogene. CDR3 length equals 18 residues.